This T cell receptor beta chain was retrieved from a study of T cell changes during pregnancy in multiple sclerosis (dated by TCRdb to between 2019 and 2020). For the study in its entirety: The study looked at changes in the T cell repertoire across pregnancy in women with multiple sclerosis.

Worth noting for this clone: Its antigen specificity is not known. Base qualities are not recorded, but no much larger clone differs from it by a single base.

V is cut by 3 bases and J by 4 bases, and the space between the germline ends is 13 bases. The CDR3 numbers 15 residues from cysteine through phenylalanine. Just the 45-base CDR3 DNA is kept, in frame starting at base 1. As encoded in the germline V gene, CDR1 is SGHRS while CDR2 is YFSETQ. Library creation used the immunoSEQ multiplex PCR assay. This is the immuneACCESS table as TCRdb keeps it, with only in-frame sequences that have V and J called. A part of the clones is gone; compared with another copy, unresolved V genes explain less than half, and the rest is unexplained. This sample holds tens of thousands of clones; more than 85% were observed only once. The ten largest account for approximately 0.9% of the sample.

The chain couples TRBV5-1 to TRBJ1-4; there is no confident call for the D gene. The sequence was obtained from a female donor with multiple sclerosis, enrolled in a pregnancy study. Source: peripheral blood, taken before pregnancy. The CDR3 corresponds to CASSSSVAVNEKLFF. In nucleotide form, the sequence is TGCGCCAGCAGCTCATCAGTGGCAGTTAATGAAAAACTGTTTTTT.